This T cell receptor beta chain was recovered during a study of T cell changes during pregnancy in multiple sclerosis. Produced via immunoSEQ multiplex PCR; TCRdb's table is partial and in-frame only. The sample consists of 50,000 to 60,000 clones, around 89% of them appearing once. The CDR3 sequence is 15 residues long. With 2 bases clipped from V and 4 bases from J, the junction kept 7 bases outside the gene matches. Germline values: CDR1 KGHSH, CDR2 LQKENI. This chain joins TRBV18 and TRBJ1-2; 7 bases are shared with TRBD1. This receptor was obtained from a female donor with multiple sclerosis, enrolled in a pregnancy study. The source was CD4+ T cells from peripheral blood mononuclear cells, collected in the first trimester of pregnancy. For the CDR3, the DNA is TGTGCCAGCTCACCAGAACAGGGGCCCGGCTATGGCTACACCTTC. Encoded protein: CASSPEQGPGYGYTF. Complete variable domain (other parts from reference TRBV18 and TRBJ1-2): NAGVMQNPRHLVRRRGQEARLRCSPMKGHSHVYWYRQLPEEGLKFMVYLQKENIIDESGMPKERFSAEFPKEGPSILRIQQVVRGDSAAYFCASSPEQGPGYGYTFGSGTRLTVV.